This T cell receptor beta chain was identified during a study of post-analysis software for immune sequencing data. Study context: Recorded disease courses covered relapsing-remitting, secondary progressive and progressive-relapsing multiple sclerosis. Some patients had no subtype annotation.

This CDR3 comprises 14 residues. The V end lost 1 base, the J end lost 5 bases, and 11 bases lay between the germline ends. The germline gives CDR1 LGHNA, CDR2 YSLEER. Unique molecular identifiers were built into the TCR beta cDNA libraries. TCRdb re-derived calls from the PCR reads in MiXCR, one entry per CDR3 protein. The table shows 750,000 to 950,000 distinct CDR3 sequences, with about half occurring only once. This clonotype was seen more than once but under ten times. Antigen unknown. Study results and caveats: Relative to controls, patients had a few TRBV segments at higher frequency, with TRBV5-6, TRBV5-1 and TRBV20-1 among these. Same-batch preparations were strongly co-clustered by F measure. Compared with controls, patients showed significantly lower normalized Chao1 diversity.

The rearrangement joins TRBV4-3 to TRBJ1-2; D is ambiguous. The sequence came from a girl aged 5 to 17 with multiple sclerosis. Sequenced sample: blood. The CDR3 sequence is CASSQVAHGYGYTF. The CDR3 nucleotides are TGCGCCAGCAGCCAAGTGGCTCACGGATATGGCTACACCTTC.